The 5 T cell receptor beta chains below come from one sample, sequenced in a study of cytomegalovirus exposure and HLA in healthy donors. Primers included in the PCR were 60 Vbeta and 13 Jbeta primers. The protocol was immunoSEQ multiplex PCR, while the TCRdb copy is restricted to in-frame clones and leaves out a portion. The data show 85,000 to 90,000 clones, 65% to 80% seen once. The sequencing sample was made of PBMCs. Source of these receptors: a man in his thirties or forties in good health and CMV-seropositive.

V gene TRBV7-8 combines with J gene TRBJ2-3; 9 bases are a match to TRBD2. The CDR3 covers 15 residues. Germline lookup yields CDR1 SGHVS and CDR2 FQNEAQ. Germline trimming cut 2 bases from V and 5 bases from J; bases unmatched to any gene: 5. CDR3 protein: CASSLLRGGVDTQYF. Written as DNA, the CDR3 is TGTGCCAGCAGCTTATTGCGGGGGGGAGTAGATACGCAGTATTTT.

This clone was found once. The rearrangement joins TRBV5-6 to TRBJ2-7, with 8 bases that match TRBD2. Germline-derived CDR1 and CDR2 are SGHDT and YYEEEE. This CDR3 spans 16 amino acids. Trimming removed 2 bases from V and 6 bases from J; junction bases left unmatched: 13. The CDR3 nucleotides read TGTGCCAGCAGCTTCCGTCCAGCGGGGGCCTCTGGCGAGCAGTACTTC. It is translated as CASSFRPAGASGEQYF.

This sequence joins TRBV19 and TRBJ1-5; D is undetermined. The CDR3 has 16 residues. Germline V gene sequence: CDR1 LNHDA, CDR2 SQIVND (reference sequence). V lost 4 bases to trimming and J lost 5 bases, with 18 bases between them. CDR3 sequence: CASSNHQGGWDQPQHF. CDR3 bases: TGTGCCAGTAGTAACCATCAAGGAGGGTGGGATCAGCCCCAGCATTTT. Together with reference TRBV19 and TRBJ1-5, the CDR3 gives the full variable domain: DGGITQSPKYLFRKEGQNVTLSCEQNLNHDAMYWYRQDPGQGLRLIYYSQIVNDFQKGDIAEGYSVSREKKESFPLTVTSAQKNPTAFYLCASSNHQGGWDQPQHFGDGTRLSIL.

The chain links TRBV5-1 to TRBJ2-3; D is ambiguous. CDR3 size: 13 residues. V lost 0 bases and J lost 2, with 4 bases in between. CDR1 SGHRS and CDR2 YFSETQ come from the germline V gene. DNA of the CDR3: TGCGCCAGCAGCTTGGACAACACAGATACGCAGTATTTT. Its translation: CASSLDNTDTQYF. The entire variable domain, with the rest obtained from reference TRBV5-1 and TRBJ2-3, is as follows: KAGVTQTPRYLIKTRGQQVTLSCSPISGHRSVSWYQQTPGQGLQFLFEYFSETQRNKGNFPGRFSGRQFSNSRSEMNVSTLELGDSALYLCASSLDNTDTQYFGPGTRLTVL.

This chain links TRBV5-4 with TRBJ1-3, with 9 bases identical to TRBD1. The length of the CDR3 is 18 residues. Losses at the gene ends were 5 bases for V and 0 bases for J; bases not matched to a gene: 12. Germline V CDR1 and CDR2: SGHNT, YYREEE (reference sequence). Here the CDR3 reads CASSTREQGARSGNTIYF. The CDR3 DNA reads TGTGCCAGCAGTACGCGAGAACAGGGGGCGCGCTCTGGAAACACCATATATTTT.